This T cell receptor beta chain was identified in a study of blood T cell repertoires in COVID-19. Whole-study context: Sample material is recorded as cDNA or gDNA derived from T cells, B-cell-depleted T cells, or PBMCs.

Germline V CDR1 and CDR2: MNHEY, SVGAGI. Trimming pared 5 bases from V and 8 bases from J, leaving 12 bases between. This CDR3 is built from 13 residues. Under the authors' procedure: Amplification from reference gene primers served as the basis for estimated nucleated cell counts. This table comes from immunoSEQ multiplex PCR, and its TCRdb copy is limited to in-frame clones, with some not included. V, J and clone size reflect that table, while D and trimming were determined from the DNA. The sample shows around 140,000 clones, roughly three quarters of them seen only once. The J gene is TRBJ2-2, the V gene TRBV6-5; the D gene is possibly TRBD1 (6 bases). The sequencing sample was made of peripheral blood. The origin of this receptor is a woman in her sixties with acute or convalescent COVID-19. The CDR3 region is CASSSQGTGELFF. The CDR3 DNA reads TGTGCCAGCAGTAGTCAGGGGACGGGGGAGCTGTTTTTT.